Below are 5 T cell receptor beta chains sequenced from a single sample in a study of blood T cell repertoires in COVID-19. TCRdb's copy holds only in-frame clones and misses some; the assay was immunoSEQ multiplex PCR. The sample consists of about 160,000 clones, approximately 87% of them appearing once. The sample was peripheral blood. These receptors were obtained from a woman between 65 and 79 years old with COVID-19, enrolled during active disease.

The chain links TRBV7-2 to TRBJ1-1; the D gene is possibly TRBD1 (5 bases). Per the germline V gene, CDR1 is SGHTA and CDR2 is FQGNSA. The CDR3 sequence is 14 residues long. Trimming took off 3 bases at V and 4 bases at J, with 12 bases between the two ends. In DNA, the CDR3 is TGTGCCAGCAGCTTTAGGGGCAGGCCCACTGAAGCTTTCTTT. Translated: CASSFRGRPTEAFF.

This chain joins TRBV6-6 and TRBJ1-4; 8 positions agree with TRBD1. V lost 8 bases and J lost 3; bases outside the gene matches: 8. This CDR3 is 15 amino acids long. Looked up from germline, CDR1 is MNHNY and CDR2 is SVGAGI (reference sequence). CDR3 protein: CASGTGGTANEKLFF. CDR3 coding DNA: TGTGCCAGCGGAACAGGGGGGACGGCTAATGAAAAACTGTTTTTT.

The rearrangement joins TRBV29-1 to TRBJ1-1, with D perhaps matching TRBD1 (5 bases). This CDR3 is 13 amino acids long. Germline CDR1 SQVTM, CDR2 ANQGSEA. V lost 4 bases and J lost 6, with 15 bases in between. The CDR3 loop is CSVGGVGSSEAFF. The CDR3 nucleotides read TGCAGCGTTGGGGGGGTTGGGAGTTCTGAAGCTTTCTTT.

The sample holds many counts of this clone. CDR3 coding DNA: TGTGCCTGCTCCGGGACAGGGGACTACGAGCAGTACTTC. It encodes CACSGTGDYEQYF. The rearrangement uses TRBV30 and TRBJ2-7, with TRBD1 identical over 10 bases. The CDR3 runs 13 residues. V lost 6 bases, J lost 3 bases, and 5 bases stayed unmatched. Germline V CDR1 and CDR2: GTSNPN, SVGIG (reference sequence).

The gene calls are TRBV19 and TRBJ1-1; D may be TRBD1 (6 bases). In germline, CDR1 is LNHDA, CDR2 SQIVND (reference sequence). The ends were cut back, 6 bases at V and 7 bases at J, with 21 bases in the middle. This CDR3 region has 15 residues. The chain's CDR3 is CASRPYTGSYDEAFF. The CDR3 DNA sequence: TGTGCCAGTAGACCCTACACAGGGTCTTATGATGAAGCTTTCTTT.